This T cell receptor (beta chain) was sequenced for a study of blood T cell repertoires in COVID-19. Overall study: Spain, Italy and the United States supplied samples that represented acute and convalescent COVID-19. PBMCs, B-cell-depleted T cells, or T cells were the source of the cDNA or gDNA that made up the material.

The CDR3 spans 15 residues. Germline CDR1 reads LGHNA; CDR2 reads YNFKEQ. J was trimmed by 0 bases and V by 4 bases; bases with no gene match: 3. In the original workflow: Scientists estimated how many nucleated cells there were by amplifying reference gene primers. Clones were sequenced by immunoSEQ multiplex PCR, and TCRdb holds only the in-frame ones, with some missing. V and J calls and clone size are those listed in that table; D and trimming were worked out from the DNA. The profile covers some 250,000 clones, with under 85% appearing a single time and roughly 2% taken by the ten largest. This receptor was obtained from a man in his thirties or forties who had recovered from COVID-19. The sample consisted of peripheral blood. The gene calls are TRBV4-2 and TRBJ1-1, with TRBD1 matching over 9 bases. CDR3 residues: CASSRGQGMNTEAFF. The CDR3 DNA is TGTGCCAGCAGCCGCGGACAGGGGATGAACACTGAAGCTTTCTTT.